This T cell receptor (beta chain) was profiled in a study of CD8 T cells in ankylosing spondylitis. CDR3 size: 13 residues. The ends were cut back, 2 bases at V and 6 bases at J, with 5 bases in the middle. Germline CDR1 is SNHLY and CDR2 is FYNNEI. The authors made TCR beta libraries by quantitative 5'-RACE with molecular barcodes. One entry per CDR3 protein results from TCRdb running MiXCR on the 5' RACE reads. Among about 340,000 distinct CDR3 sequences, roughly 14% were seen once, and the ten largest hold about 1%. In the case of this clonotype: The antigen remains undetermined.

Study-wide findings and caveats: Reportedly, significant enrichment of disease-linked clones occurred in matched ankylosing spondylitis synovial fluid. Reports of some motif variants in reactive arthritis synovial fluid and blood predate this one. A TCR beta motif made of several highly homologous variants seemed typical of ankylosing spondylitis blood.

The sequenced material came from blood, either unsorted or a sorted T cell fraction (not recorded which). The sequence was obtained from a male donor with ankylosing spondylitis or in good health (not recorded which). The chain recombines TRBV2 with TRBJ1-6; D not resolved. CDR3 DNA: TGTGCCAGCAGTGAACACCTTAATTCACCCCTCCACTTT. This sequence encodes CASSEHLNSPLHF.